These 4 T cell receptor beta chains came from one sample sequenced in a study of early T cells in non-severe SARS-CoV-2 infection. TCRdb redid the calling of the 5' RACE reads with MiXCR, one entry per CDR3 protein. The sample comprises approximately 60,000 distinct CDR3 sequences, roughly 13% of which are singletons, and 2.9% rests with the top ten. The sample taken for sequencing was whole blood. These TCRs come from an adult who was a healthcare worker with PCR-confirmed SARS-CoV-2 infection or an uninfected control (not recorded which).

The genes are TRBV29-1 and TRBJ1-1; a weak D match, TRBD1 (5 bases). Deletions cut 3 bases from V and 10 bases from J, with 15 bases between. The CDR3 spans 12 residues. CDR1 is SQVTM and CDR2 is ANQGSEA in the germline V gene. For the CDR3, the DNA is TGCAGCGTTGAGGTCCAGGGAAGGGCAGCTTTCTTT. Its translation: CSVEVQGRAAFF.

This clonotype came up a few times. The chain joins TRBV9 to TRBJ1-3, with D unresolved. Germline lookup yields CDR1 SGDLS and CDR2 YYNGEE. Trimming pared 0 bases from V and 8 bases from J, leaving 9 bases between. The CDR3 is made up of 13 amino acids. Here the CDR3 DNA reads TGTGCCAGCAGCGTAGATTGGAGGGACACCATATATTTT. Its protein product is CASSVDWRDTIYF. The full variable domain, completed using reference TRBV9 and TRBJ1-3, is DSGVTQTPKHLITATGQRVTLRCSPRSGDLSVYWYQQSLDQGLQFLIQYYNGEERAKGNILERFSAQQFPDLHSELNLSSLELGDSALYFCASSVDWRDTIYFGEGSWLTVV.

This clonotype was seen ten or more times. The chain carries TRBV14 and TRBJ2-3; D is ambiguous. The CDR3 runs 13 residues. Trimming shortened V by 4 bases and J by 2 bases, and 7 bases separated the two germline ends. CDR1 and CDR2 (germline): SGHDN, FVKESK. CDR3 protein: CASSRVNTDTQYF. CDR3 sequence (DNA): TGTGCCAGCAGCCGCGTTAACACAGATACGCAGTATTTT.

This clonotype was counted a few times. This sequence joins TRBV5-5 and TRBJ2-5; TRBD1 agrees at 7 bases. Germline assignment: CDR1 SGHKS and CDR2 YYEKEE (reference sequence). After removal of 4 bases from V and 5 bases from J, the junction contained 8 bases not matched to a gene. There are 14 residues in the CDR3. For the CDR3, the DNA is TGTGCCAGCAGCAGGGCAGGGGGTATGGAGACCCAGTACTTC. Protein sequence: CASSRAGGMETQYF.